The 16 T cell receptor beta chains in this list originate from one sample, sequenced in a study of blood T cell repertoires in COVID-19. Clones were read by immunoSEQ multiplex PCR, and TCRdb kept only the in-frame ones, dropping some. The profile shows 150,000 to 200,000 clones, about 85% of them singletons. The material sequenced was peripheral blood. These receptors came from a man aged 55-75 years with active or convalescent COVID-19.

The rearrangement uses TRBV4-1 and TRBJ1-3, with a tentative D call TRBD1 (5 bases). Deletions cut 2 bases from V and 0 bases from J, with 14 bases between. The CDR3 contains 17 residues. The germline V gene has CDR1 MGHRA and CDR2 YSYEKL. The CDR3 DNA sequence: TGCGCCAGCAGCCAACTGGGGCGCGGCCTCTCTGGAAACACCATATATTTT. Translating gives CASSQLGRGLSGNTIYF.

The chain links TRBV18 to TRBJ1-2; 7 bases fit TRBD1. This CDR3 region has 17 residues. Per the germline V gene, CDR1 is KGHSH and CDR2 is LQKENI. Trimming cost V 6 bases and J 8 bases; bases outside gene matches: 21. The CDR3 DNA sequence: TGTGCCAGCTCTTCTCTTGTTACGGGACAGCGGGCGCGAGGCTACACCTTC. It translates to CASSSLVTGQRARGYTF. Full variable domain (outside the CDR3, taken from reference TRBV18 and TRBJ1-2): NAGVMQNPRHLVRRRGQEARLRCSPMKGHSHVYWYRQLPEEGLKFMVYLQKENIIDESGMPKERFSAEFPKEGPSILRIQQVVRGDSAAYFCASSSLVTGQRARGYTFGSGTRLTVV.

The chain couples TRBV7-3 to TRBJ2-7, with TRBD1 matching 9 bases. The CDR3 length is 13 residues. The ends lost 2 bases at V and 4 bases at J; junction bases unmatched: 0. The germline V gene has CDR1 SGHTA and CDR2 FQGTGA. In nucleotides, the CDR3 is TGTGCCAGCAGCTTAGACAGGGGGTACGAGCAGTACTTC. It translates to CASSLDRGYEQYF.

This clone was counted a few times. This chain links TRBV27 with TRBJ1-2, with 9 nucleotides matching TRBD1. V shed 4 bases and J 8 bases; nucleotides not matched to a gene: 11. Per germline, CDR1 MNHEY and CDR2 SMNVEV (reference sequence). CDR3 size: 15 residues. CDR3 sequence (DNA): TGTGCCAGCAGTTCATACGAACAGGGGGCGCTGGGCTACACCTTC. Its protein is CASSSYEQGALGYTF.

The J gene is TRBJ1-2, the V gene TRBV24-1; TRBD1 agrees at 8 bases. The CDR3 is made up of 14 amino acids. V trimming: 2 bases; J trimming: 4 bases; junction bases outside the gene matches: 2. In germline, CDR1 is KGHDR, CDR2 SFDVKD. CDR3 protein: CATSDSGTGYGYTF. The CDR3 region has the DNA TGTGCCACCAGTGATTCCGGGACAGGCTATGGCTACACCTTC.

The chain is built from TRBV5-1 and TRBJ1-6; no definite D call. V lost 0 bases to trimming and J lost 10 bases, with 8 bases between them. The CDR3 is made up of 13 amino acids. Per germline, CDR1 SGHRS and CDR2 YFSETQ. Written as DNA, the CDR3 is TGCGCCAGCAGCTTGGCGGGATCGTCACCCCTCCACTTT. This sequence encodes CASSLAGSSPLHF.

The rearrangement uses TRBV2 and TRBJ1-3; D is unclear. Germline loops: CDR1 SNHLY, CDR2 FYNNEI. The CDR3 has 11 residues. Trimming took off 7 bases at V and 4 bases at J, with 5 bases between the two ends. The CDR3 reads CASTLGNTIYF. CDR3 nucleotide sequence: TGTGCCAGCACCCTCGGAAACACCATATATTTT.

This clone was found a few times. V and J are TRBV5-4 and TRBJ2-3; TRBD1 matches at 8 bases. The CDR3 is 16 amino acids. CDR1 SGHNT and CDR2 YYREEE come from the germline V gene (reference sequence). J lost 4 bases, V lost 4 bases, and 11 bases had no gene match. The CDR3 region has the DNA TGTGCCAGCAGCCCTGGGGGTTCAGGGGGCGCAGATACGCAGTATTTT. Its translation is CASSPGGSGGADTQYF.

V usage is TRBV4-1 and J usage is TRBJ2-5, with D unclear. CDR3 length: 14 amino acids. V was shortened by 1 base and J by 4 bases, with 10 bases between the two germline ends. The germline V gene has CDR1 MGHRA and CDR2 YSYEKL. The CDR3 bases are TGCGCCAGCAGCCAAGCTGGTAACGGAGAGACCCAGTACTTC. Its protein product is CASSQAGNGETQYF.

The rearrangement links TRBV29-1 to TRBJ2-3; a possible D gene is TRBD1 (6 bases). CDR1 is SQVTM, CDR2 ANQGSEA, per germline. Trimming stripped 6 bases from V and 4 bases from J, with 11 bases between. The CDR3 spans 12 residues. CDR3 nucleotides: TGCAGCGTGGTACAGGGTTCAGATACGCAGTATTTT. This encodes CSVVQGSDTQYF.

In this sample, this clone turned up a few times. The chain employs TRBV5-5 and TRBJ1-3; tentatively, D is TRBD1 (5 bases). Trimming took 3 bases from V and 0 from J, leaving 16 bases between them. This CDR3 spans 17 amino acids. Germline values: CDR1 SGHKS, CDR2 YYEKEE (reference sequence). DNA for the CDR3: TGTGCCAGCAGCTCGGACTGGGGACTGAACTCTGGAAACACCATATATTTT. This sequence encodes CASSSDWGLNSGNTIYF.

This chain uses TRBV5-1 with TRBJ1-3, with 7 positions matching TRBD1. After removal of 5 bases from V and 3 bases from J, the junction contained 5 bases not matched to a gene. Germline-derived CDR1 and CDR2 are SGHRS and YFSETQ. This CDR3 comprises 14 residues. CDR3 region: CASRRTGDGNTIYF. In DNA, the CDR3 is TGCGCCAGCAGAAGGACAGGCGATGGAAACACCATATATTTT. Using reference TRBV5-1 and TRBJ1-3 for the parts outside the CDR3, the full variable domain is KAGVTQTPRYLIKTRGQQVTLSCSPISGHRSVSWYQQTPGQGLQFLFEYFSETQRNKGNFPGRFSGRQFSNSRSEMNVSTLELGDSALYLCASRRTGDGNTIYFGEGSWLTVV.

V is TRBV21-1 and J is TRBJ1-4; the table calls TRBD1, which could not be checked here. TRBV21-1 is flagged as a pseudogene. This CDR3 comprises 16 residues. CDR3 DNA sequence: TGTGCCAGCAGCAAGCCGGGACAGGGGACTAATGAAAAACTGTTTTTT. Its translation: CASSKPGQGTNEKLFF.

The V gene is TRBV4-1, the J gene TRBJ2-5; maybe TRBD2 (5 bases). Germline CDR1 is MGHRA and CDR2 is YSYEKL. Trimming pared 4 bases from V and 3 bases from J, leaving 15 bases between. This CDR3 comprises 15 residues. In DNA, the CDR3 is TGCGCCAGCAGCCTCCAGCCTGGGAGTAAAGAGACCCAGTACTTC. It encodes CASSLQPGSKETQYF.

The genes are TRBV6-1 and TRBJ1-5; no firm D call. Germline V gene sequence: CDR1 MNHNS, CDR2 SASEGT. Between the trimmed V and J ends, which lost 2 bases and 2 bases, there was a span of 10 bases. The length of the CDR3 is 15 residues. CDR3 loop: CASSERSGGNQPQHF. Here the CDR3 DNA reads TGTGCCAGCAGTGAAAGGTCCGGAGGCAATCAGCCCCAGCATTTT.

The V gene is TRBV7-3, the J gene TRBJ2-3; TRBD1 might be the D (6 bases). Trimming took 5 bases from V and 4 from J, leaving 19 bases between them. Germline V lookup: CDR1 SGHTA, CDR2 FQGTGA. This CDR3 is built from 16 residues. The CDR3 reads CASSNEKIQGPDTQYF. In nucleotides, the CDR3 is TGTGCCAGCAGCAACGAAAAAATACAGGGACCAGATACGCAGTATTTT.